This T cell receptor (beta chain) was captured in a study of cytomegalovirus exposure and HLA in healthy donors. The V end lost 3 bases, the J end lost 7 bases, and 22 bases lay between the germline ends. The CDR3 has 17 amino acids. The V gene's germline CDR1 is SGHNT and CDR2 YYREEE (reference sequence). Amplification used 60 Vbeta primers and 13 Jbeta primers. The protocol was immunoSEQ multiplex PCR, while the TCRdb copy is restricted to in-frame clones and leaves out a portion. Here the sample spans under 200,000 clones, 65% to 80% being singletons. The sequence came from a woman aged 40 to 50 in good health and CMV-seronegative. The specimen was PBMCs. V usage is TRBV5-4 and J usage is TRBJ2-2; a weak D match, TRBD2 (7 bases). CDR3 in amino acids: CASSSRGAGMVIGELFF. CDR3 coding DNA: TGTGCCAGCAGCTCCCGGGGGGCGGGAATGGTAATCGGGGAGCTGTTTTTT. The variable domain in full, completed from reference TRBV5-4 and TRBJ2-2, reads ETGVTQSPTHLIKTRGQQVTLRCSSQSGHNTVSWYQQALGQGPQFIFQYYREEENGRGNFPPRFSGLQFPNYSSELNVNALELDDSALYLCASSSRGAGMVIGELFFGEGSRLTVL.